One sample yielded the 22 T cell receptor beta chains listed below, sequenced in a study of T cell responses to AZD1222 COVID-19 vaccine. TCRdb's copy holds only in-frame clones and misses some; the assay was immunoSEQ multiplex PCR. The sample lists 95,000 to 150,000 clones, roughly nine tenths occurring once. The specimen was peripheral blood, collected 28 days after the second AZD1222 dose. The receptors derive from an adult who received the AZD1222 COVID-19 vaccine.

The chain links TRBV6-5 to TRBJ2-3; no firm D call. With 8 bases removed from V and 7 bases from J, the gap between germline ends came to 13 bases. The CDR3 sequence is 12 residues long. Looked up from germline, CDR1 is MNHEY and CDR2 is SVGAGI. CDR3 DNA sequence: TGTGCCAGCCATACGACCGACCATACGCAGTATTTT. Translated, it gives CASHTTDHTQYF.

This chain links TRBV9 with TRBJ2-7; unclear D gene. Trimming left V 4 bases short and J 0 bases short, with 11 bases between. This CDR3 has 14 residues. Germline CDR1 reads SGDLS; CDR2 reads YYNGEE. CDR3 in amino acids: CASSSYGSSYEQYF. The DNA for the CDR3 is TGTGCCAGCAGCTCCTATGGCAGCTCCTACGAGCAGTACTTC. The whole variable domain, filled in from reference TRBV9 and TRBJ2-7, reads DSGVTQTPKHLITATGQRVTLRCSPRSGDLSVYWYQQSLDQGLQFLIQYYNGEERAKGNILERFSAQQFPDLHSELNLSSLELGDSALYFCASSSYGSSYEQYFGPGTRLTVT.

The CDR3, as DNA: TGTGCCAGCAGTTACGAAGGGGAAGCGGTGAGCTCCTACAATGAGCAGTTCTTC. The encoded protein is CASSYEGEAVSSYNEQFF. The J gene is TRBJ2-1, the V gene TRBV6-2 or TRBV6-3, with D perhaps given as TRBD1 or TRBD2 (5 bases each). The V end was cut by 2 bases, the J end by 0 bases, with 17 bases between. There are 18 residues in the CDR3. CDR1 is MNHEY, CDR2 SVGEGT, per germline.

J is TRBJ2-5 and V is TRBV3-1 (or the pseudogene TRBV3-2); the match to TRBD1 covers 7 bases. The CDR3 is 15 residues long. Germline CDR1 reads LGHDT; CDR2 reads YNNKEL (reference sequence). J lost 2 bases, V lost 4 bases, and 7 bases had no gene match. As DNA, the CDR3 is TGTGCCAGCAGCCCCAGACAGGGAAGACAAGAGACCCAGTACTTC. Protein: CASSPRQGRQETQYF.

This clone was seen just once. The chain has TRBV27 and TRBJ1-1; TRBD1 is a possible D gene (5 bases). In germline, CDR1 is MNHEY, CDR2 SMNVEV (reference sequence). The ends were cut back, 6 bases at V and 2 bases at J, with 10 bases in the middle. The CDR3 has 13 amino acids. CDR3 loop: CASSPTGNTEAFF. The CDR3 DNA reads TGTGCCAGCAGCCCCACAGGCAACACTGAAGCTTTCTTT.

In DNA, the CDR3 is TGTGCCAGCAGCGGAGGACTTACTGGAAACACCATATATTTT. It encodes CASSGGLTGNTIYF. This chain uses TRBV9 with TRBJ1-3; D ambiguous. Trimming cost V 3 bases and J 2 bases, with 9 bases left between them. This CDR3 contains 14 residues. In germline, CDR1 is SGDLS, CDR2 YYNGEE.

The gene calls are TRBV5-1 and TRBJ2-3; perhaps TRBD2 as D (5 bases). Looked up from germline, CDR1 is SGHRS and CDR2 is YFSETQ. The CDR3 length is 13 residues. V was clipped by 4 bases and J by 6 bases, with 12 bases between them. The CDR3 sequence is CASSRTERDTQYF. The CDR3 DNA reads as TGCGCCAGCAGCCGGACTGAGCGGGATACGCAGTATTTT.

The rearrangement joins TRBV19 to TRBJ1-5; weak D call: TRBD1 (5 bases). V was clipped by 6 bases and J by 4 bases, with 22 bases between them. This CDR3 has 17 amino acids. Germline V gene lookup returns CDR1 LNHDA and CDR2 SQIVND (reference sequence). The CDR3 sequence is CASRTNGRVVENQPQHF. The CDR3 coding sequence is TGTGCCAGTAGGACCAATGGCAGGGTGGTAGAAAATCAGCCCCAGCATTTT.

This clone was recorded only once. The chain joins TRBV6-5 to TRBJ1-5, with 7 bases aligning to TRBD1. CDR3 length equals 15 residues. Germline V gene sequence: CDR1 MNHEY, CDR2 SVGAGI. The V segment lost 6 bases and the J segment 3 bases; nucleotides outside the gene matches: 8. CDR3 nucleotides: TGTGCCAGCAGCTCGAACAGGGGAAACAATCAGCCCCAGCATTTT. Its translation is CASSSNRGNNQPQHF.

J is TRBJ1-5 and V is TRBV5-1, with D possibly matching TRBD1 (6 bases). The CDR3 extends over 14 amino acids. The V gene lost 0 bases and the J gene lost 8 bases, with 12 bases spanning the gap. Germline CDR1 is SGHRS and CDR2 is YFSETQ. The CDR3 region has the DNA TGCGCCAGCAGCTTGGGGTTAGGGGGGGAGCCCCAGCATTTT. Amino acids: CASSLGLGGEPQHF.

This clone has more than one count but fewer than ten. The chain has TRBV6-2 or TRBV6-3 and TRBJ2-5; TRBD1 aligns across 10 bases. The germline V gene has CDR1 MNHEY and CDR2 SVGEGT. V gave up 6 bases and J gave up 1 base; unmatched junction bases: 2. This CDR3 spans 14 amino acids. In nucleotides, the CDR3 is TGTGCCAGCAGCAGGACAGGGGGCCAAGAGACCCAGTACTTC. Its protein product is CASSRTGGQETQYF.

The genes are TRBV4-1 and TRBJ1-4; D perhaps matches TRBD1 (6 bases). CDR1 and CDR2 (germline): MGHRA, YSYEKL. V was clipped by 0 bases and J by 4 bases, with 18 bases between them. This CDR3 has 18 amino acids. The CDR3 loop is CASSQEGGGAGYNEKLFF. The CDR3 DNA reads as TGCGCCAGCAGCCAAGAAGGCGGGGGGGCAGGCTATAATGAAAAACTGTTTTTT.

This clone was recorded only once. The chain carries TRBV9 and TRBJ1-1; D is uncertain. CDR1 and CDR2 from the germline V gene are SGDLS and YYNGEE. V gave up 4 bases and J gave up 0 bases, with 10 bases separating them. The CDR3 is 14 residues long. DNA of the CDR3: TGTGCCAGCAGCACGGGGTTGATGAACACTGAAGCTTTCTTT. It codes for CASSTGLMNTEAFF.

The V and J genes are TRBV18 and TRBJ1-2; 9 nucleotides match TRBD1. CDR3 length equals 13 residues. The trim removed 2 bases at V and 6 bases at J, leaving 1 base unmatched. CDR1 is KGHSH, CDR2 LQKENI, per germline. The CDR3 reads CASSPRTGDGYTF. In DNA form, the CDR3 reads TGTGCCAGCTCACCAAGGACAGGGGATGGCTACACCTTC.

The rearrangement uses TRBV30 and TRBJ1-1; D might be TRBD1 (5 bases). V shed 3 bases and J shed 6 bases, with 20 bases lying between them. The CDR3 is made up of 15 amino acids. The V gene's germline CDR1 is GTSNPN and CDR2 SVGIG (reference sequence). The CDR3 loop reads CAWSAHLVAGAEAFF. The CDR3 DNA reads TGTGCCTGGAGCGCGCATTTAGTGGCGGGGGCTGAAGCTTTCTTT.

CDR3: CASRLGSPPSKGYTF. CDR3 bases: TGCGCCAGCAGGCTGGGTAGTCCGCCTTCTAAGGGCTACACCTTC. The chain recombines TRBV4-1 with TRBJ1-2; D is ambiguous. The CDR3 consists of 15 residues. Trimming left V 6 bases short and J 8 bases short, with 22 bases between. Germline CDR1 and CDR2: MGHRA and YSYEKL.

The chain employs TRBV30 and TRBJ1-3, with 8 bases identical to TRBD1. With V trimmed by 0 bases and J by 6 bases, 10 bases remained unmatched. The CDR3 is made up of 16 amino acids. Germline CDR1 GTSNPN, CDR2 SVGIG (reference sequence). The CDR3 coding sequence is TGTGCCTGGAGTGTATATGGACAGGGAAGATTAAACACCATATATTTT. Translated, it gives CAWSVYGQGRLNTIYF. Combining the CDR3 with reference TRBV30 and TRBJ1-3 gives the whole variable domain SQTIHQWPATLVQPVGSPLSLECTVEGTSNPNLYWYRQAAGRGLQLLFYSVGIGQISSEVPQNLSASRPQDRQFILSSKKLLLSDSGFYLCAWSVYGQGRLNTIYFGEGSWLTVV.

V is TRBV19 and J is TRBJ1-4; D is ambiguous. Looked up from germline, CDR1 is LNHDA and CDR2 is SQIVND (reference sequence). V was clipped by 5 bases and J by 7 bases, with 8 bases between them. The CDR3 runs to 12 residues. CDR3 DNA sequence: TGTGCCAGTAGTCCAGGAGGTGAAAAACTGTTTTTT. This translates into CASSPGGEKLFF.

The V call is TRBV6-6, the J call TRBJ2-7; weak D call: TRBD1 (6 bases). CDR3 size: 16 residues. Germline V CDR1 and CDR2: MNHNY, SVGAGI (reference sequence). Trimming stripped 4 bases from V and 2 bases from J, with 18 bases between. CDR3 sequence (DNA): TGTGCCAGCAGTTCGAGGGACACCTCACTCACCTACGAGCAGTACTTC. Its protein product is CASSSRDTSLTYEQYF.

The rearrangement uses TRBV5-1 and TRBJ1-4; D gene ambiguous. Germline V CDR1 and CDR2: SGHRS, YFSETQ. The ends were cut back, 0 bases at V and 15 bases at J, with 15 bases in the middle. The CDR3 covers 13 residues. The CDR3 sequence is CASSLASGDTLFF. For the CDR3, the DNA is TGCGCCAGCAGCTTGGCGAGCGGCGATACGTTGTTTTTT.

This clone was found once. This sequence joins TRBV3-1 (or the pseudogene TRBV3-2) and TRBJ2-7; tentative D call: TRBD2 (6 bases). The germline V and J ends were trimmed by 0 bases and 4 bases, with 10 bases remaining between them. CDR1 LGHDT and CDR2 YNNKEL come from the germline V gene (reference sequence). This CDR3 has 14 amino acids. This chain's CDR3 is CASSQDRGLYEQYF. The CDR3 DNA follows: TGTGCCAGCAGCCAAGATCGGGGGTTATACGAGCAGTACTTC.

The chain carries TRBV11-2 and TRBJ1-1; D might be TRBD1 (5 bases). The germline V gene encodes CDR1 SGHAT and CDR2 FQNNGV. Between the trimmed V and J ends, which lost 1 base and 0 bases, there was a span of 15 bases. The CDR3 has 17 amino acids. In DNA, the CDR3 is TGTGCCAGCAGCTTAGTCCAAGGTCCGGGGCTGAACACTGAAGCTTTCTTT. It is translated as CASSLVQGPGLNTEAFF.